This TCR beta chain was profiled in a study of blood T cell repertoires in COVID-19. Across the study: Specimens from acute and convalescent COVID-19 originated in the United States, Italy and Spain.

Only in-frame clones appear in the TCRdb table, and some are missing; sequencing was by immunoSEQ multiplex PCR. The table includes roughly 300,000 clones, 70% to 90% detected once. V lost 4 bases, J lost 2 bases, and 7 bases lay in between. Germline V gene sequence: CDR1 LGHDT, CDR2 YNNKEL (reference sequence). The CDR3 loop spans 13 amino acids. V usage is TRBV3-1 (or the pseudogene TRBV3-2) and J usage is TRBJ2-3; TRBD2 might be the D (5 bases). The clonotype originates from a human donor in a cohort sampled during active COVID-19. The sequenced sample was peripheral blood. The CDR3 sequence: CASSPDFTDTQYF. The DNA for the CDR3 is TGTGCCAGCAGCCCGGACTTCACAGATACGCAGTATTTT.